One sample yielded the 4 T cell receptor beta chains listed below, sequenced in a study of a mutant IDH1 vaccine in newly diagnosed glioma. Produced via immunoSEQ multiplex PCR; TCRdb's table is partial and in-frame only. The sample has about 64,000 clones; about 81% are singletons. The antigens of these receptors remain unknown. As for time point: week 11, during vaccination. Vaccination used 300 ug of mutant IDH1 20-mer peptide per dose, with topical imiquimod. Source: PBMCs, taken from a glioma patient whose treatment included an IDH1 peptide vaccine. The receptor set was obtained from a woman in her fifties or sixties with glioma.

This chain connects TRBV28 to TRBJ1-6, with a possible D match to TRBD1 (5 bases). Germline lookup yields CDR1 MDHEN and CDR2 SYDVKM. V lost 2 bases, J lost 8 bases, and 22 bases lay in between. This CDR3 region has 18 residues. This CDR3 is CASSLILPGRGADSPLHF. In DNA form, the CDR3 reads TGTGCCAGCAGTTTAATCTTACCCGGGCGCGGGGCGGATTCACCCCTCCACTTT.

This clone was counted once. The chain joins TRBV6-1 to TRBJ1-2; no reliable D call. The V gene's germline CDR1 is MNHNS and CDR2 SASEGT. The CDR3 has 13 amino acids. The ends were cut back, 0 bases at V and 6 bases at J, with 8 bases in the middle. CDR3: CASSEARDDGYTF. The CDR3 DNA reads as TGTGCCAGCAGTGAAGCGAGGGATGATGGCTACACCTTC.

This sequence joins TRBV6-1 and TRBJ1-6, with D perhaps matching TRBD1 (5 bases). V was pared by 4 bases and J by 14 bases, with 21 bases between. This CDR3 is 15 amino acids long. Germline V gene lookup returns CDR1 MNHNS and CDR2 SASEGT. The CDR3 sequence is CASSAGTLPGGALHF. The CDR3 coding sequence is TGTGCCAGCAGTGCCGGGACCTTGCCGGGGGGGGCCCTCCACTTT.

J is TRBJ1-1 and V is TRBV4-2; D gene uncertain. The CDR3 totals 12 residues. Germline lookup yields CDR1 LGHNA and CDR2 YNFKEQ. The V gene lost 3 bases and the J gene lost 2 bases, with 4 bases spanning the gap. The CDR3 reads CASSQGNTEAFF. CDR3 in DNA: TGTGCCAGCAGCCAGGGAAACACTGAAGCTTTCTTT.